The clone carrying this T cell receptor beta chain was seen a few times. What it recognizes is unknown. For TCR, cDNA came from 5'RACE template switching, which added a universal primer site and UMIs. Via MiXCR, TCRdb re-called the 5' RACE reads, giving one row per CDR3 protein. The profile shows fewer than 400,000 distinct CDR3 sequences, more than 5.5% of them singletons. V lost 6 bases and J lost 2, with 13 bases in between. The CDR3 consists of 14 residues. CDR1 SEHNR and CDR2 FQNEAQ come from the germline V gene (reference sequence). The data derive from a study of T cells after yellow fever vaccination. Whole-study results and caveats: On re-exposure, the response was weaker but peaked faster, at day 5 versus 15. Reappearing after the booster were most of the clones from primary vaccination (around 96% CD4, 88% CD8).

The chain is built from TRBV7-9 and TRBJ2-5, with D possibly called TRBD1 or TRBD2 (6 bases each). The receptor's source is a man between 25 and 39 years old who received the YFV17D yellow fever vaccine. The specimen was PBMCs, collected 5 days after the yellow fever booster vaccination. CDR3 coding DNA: TGTGCCAGCAGGGACAAGGGGGGTCAAGAGACCCAGTACTTC. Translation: CASRDKGGQETQYF.